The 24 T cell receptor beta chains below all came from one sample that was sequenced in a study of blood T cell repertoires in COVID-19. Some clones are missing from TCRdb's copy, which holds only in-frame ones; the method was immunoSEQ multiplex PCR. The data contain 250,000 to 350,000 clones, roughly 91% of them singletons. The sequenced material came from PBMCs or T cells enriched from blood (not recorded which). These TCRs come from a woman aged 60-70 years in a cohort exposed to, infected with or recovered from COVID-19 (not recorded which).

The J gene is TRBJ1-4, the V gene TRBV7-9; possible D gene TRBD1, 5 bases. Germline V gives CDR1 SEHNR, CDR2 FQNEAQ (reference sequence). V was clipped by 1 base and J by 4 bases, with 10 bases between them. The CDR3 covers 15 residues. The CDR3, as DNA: TGTGCCAGCAGCTTAGAGACAGCCAATAATGAAAAACTGTTTTTT. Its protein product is CASSLETANNEKLFF.

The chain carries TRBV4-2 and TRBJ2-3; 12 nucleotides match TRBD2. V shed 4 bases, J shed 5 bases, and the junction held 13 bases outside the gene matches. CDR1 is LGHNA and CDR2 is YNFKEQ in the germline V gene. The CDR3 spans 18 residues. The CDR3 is CASSLELAGGLGRDTQYF. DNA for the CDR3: TGTGCCAGCAGCCTCGAACTAGCGGGAGGTTTAGGGAGAGATACGCAGTATTTT.

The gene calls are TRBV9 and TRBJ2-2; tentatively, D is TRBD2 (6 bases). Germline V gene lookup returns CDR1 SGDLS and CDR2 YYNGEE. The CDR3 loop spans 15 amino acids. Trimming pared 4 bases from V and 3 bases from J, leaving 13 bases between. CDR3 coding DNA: TGTGCCAGCAGCCTCACAGTAGCGGACACCGGGGAGCTGTTTTTT. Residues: CASSLTVADTGELFF.

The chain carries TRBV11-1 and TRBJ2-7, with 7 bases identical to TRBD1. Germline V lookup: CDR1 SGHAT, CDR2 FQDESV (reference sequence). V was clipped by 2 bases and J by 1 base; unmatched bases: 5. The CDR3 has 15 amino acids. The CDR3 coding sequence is TGTGCCAGCAGCTTAAATGCAGGGGGTTCCTACGAGCAGTACTTC. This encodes CASSLNAGGSYEQYF.

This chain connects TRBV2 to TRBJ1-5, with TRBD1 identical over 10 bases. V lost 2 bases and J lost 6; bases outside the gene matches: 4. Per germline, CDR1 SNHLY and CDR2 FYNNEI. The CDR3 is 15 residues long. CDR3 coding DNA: TGTGCCAGCAGTGAACAGGGACAGGGGAGTCAGCCCCAGCATTTT. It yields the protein CASSEQGQGSQPQHF.

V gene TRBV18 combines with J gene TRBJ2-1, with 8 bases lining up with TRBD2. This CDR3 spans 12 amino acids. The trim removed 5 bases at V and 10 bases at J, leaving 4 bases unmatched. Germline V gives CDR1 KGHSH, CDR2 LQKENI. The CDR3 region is CASSTSGQEQFF. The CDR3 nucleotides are TGTGCCAGCTCAACTAGCGGTCAGGAGCAGTTCTTC.

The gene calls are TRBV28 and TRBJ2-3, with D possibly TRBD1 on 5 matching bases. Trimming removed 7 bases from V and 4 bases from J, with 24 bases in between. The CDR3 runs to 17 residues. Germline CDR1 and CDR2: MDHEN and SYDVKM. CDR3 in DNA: TGTGCCAGCACTGCCATAAAGAAGGTGGACACCGCAGATACGCAGTATTTT. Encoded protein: CASTAIKKVDTADTQYF.

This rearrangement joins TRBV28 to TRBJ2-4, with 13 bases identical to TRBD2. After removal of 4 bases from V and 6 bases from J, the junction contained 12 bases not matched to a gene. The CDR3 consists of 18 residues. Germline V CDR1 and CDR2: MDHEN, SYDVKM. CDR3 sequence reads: CASSYPPTSGRSGNIQYF. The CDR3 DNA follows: TGTGCCAGCAGTTACCCCCCGACTAGCGGGAGGTCGGGAAACATTCAGTACTTC. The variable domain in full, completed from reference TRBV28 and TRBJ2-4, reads DVKVTQSSRYLVKRTGEKVFLECVQDMDHENMFWYRQDPGLGLRLIYFSYDVKMKEKGDIPEGYSVSREKKERFSLILESASTNQTSMYLCASSYPPTSGRSGNIQYFGAGTRLSVL.

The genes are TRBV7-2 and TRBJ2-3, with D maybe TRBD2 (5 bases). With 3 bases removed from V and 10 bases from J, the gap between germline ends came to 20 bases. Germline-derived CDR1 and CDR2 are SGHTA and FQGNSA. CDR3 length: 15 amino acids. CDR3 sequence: CASSLEASPQSAQYF. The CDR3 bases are TGTGCCAGCAGCTTGGAGGCCTCCCCCCAATCGGCGCAGTATTTT.

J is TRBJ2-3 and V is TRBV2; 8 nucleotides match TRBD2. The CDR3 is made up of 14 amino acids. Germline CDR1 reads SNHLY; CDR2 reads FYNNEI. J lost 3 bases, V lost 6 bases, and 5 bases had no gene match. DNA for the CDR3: TGTGCCAGCAGCGAGCGGGAGTCAACAGATACGCAGTATTTT. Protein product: CASSERESTDTQYF.

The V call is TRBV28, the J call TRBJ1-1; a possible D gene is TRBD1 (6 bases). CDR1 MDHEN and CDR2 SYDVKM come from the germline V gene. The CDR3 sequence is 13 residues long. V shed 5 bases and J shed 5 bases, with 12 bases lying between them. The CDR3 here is CASSVLRGTEAFF. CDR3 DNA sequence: TGTGCCAGCAGTGTATTGAGGGGGACTGAAGCTTTCTTT.

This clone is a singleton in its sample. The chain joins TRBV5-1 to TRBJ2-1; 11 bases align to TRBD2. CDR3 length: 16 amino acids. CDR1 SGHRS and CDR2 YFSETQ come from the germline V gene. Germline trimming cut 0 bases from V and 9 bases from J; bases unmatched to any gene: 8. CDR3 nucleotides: TGCGCCAGCAGCTTGGTTATAGCGGGAGGGACCAGTGAGCAGTTCTTC. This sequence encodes CASSLVIAGGTSEQFF. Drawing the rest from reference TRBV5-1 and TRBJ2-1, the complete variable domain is KAGVTQTPRYLIKTRGQQVTLSCSPISGHRSVSWYQQTPGQGLQFLFEYFSETQRNKGNFPGRFSGRQFSNSRSEMNVSTLELGDSALYLCASSLVIAGGTSEQFFGPGTRLTVL.

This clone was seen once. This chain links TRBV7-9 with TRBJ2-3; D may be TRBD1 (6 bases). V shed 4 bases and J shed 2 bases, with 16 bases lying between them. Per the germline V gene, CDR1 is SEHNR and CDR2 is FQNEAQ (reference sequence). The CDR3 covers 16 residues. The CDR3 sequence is CASSWGVGGITDTQYF. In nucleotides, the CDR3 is TGTGCCAGCAGCTGGGGAGTAGGGGGAATCACAGATACGCAGTATTTT. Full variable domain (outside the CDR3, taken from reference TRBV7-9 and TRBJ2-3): DTGVSQNPRHKITKRGQNVTFRCDPISEHNRLYWYRQTLGQGPEFLTYFQNEAQLEKSRLLSDRFSAERPKGSFSTLEIQRTEQGDSAMYLCASSWGVGGITDTQYFGPGTRLTVL.

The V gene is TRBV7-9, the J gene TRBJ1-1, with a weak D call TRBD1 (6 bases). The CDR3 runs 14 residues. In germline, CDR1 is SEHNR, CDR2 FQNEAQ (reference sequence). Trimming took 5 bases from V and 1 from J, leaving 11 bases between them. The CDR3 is CASSAATGNTEAFF. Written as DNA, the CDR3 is TGTGCCAGCAGCGCAGCGACAGGGAACACTGAAGCTTTCTTT.

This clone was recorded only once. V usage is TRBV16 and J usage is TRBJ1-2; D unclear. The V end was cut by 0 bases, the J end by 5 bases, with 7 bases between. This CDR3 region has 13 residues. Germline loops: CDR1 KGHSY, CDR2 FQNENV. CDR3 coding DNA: TGTGCCAGCAGCCAATCATCGGGGTATGGCTACACCTTC. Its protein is CASSQSSGYGYTF.

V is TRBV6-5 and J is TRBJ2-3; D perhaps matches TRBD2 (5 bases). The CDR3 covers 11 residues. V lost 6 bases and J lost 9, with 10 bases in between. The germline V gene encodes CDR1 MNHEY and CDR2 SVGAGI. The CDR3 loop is CASRLAMTQYF. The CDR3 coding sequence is TGTGCCAGCAGGCTAGCAATGACGCAGTATTTT.

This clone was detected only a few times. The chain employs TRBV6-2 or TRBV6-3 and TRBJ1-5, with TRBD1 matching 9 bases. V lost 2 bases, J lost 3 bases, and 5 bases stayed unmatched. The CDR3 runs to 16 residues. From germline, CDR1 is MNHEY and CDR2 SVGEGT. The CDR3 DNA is TGTGCCAGCAGTTACGGGACAGGGAGTCCCAATCAGCCCCAGCATTTT. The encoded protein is CASSYGTGSPNQPQHF.

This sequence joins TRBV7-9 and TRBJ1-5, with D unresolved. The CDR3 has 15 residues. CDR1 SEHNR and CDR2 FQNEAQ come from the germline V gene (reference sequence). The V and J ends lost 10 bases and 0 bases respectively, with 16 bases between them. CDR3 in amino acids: CATQPGSDSNQPQHF. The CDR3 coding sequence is TGTGCCACACAGCCGGGGTCTGATAGCAATCAGCCCCAGCATTTT.

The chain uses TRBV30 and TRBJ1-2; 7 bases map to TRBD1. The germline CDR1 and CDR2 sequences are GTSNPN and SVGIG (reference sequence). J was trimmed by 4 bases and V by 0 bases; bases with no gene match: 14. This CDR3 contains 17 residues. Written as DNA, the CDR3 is TGTGCCTGGAGTGTGGGAGACAGGGTCTACAATAGCTATGGCTACACCTTC. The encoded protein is CAWSVGDRVYNSYGYTF.

In DNA form, the CDR3 reads TGTGCCAGCAGCTTACAGGGGGCTGCCTACGAGCAGTACTTC. Protein sequence: CASSLQGAAYEQYF. This chain links TRBV11-3 with TRBJ2-7, with 8 bases lining up with TRBD1. The junction had 2 bases not matched to a gene; V was cut back by 2 bases and J by 2 bases. Germline values: CDR1 SGHNT, CDR2 YENEEA. The CDR3 totals 14 residues.

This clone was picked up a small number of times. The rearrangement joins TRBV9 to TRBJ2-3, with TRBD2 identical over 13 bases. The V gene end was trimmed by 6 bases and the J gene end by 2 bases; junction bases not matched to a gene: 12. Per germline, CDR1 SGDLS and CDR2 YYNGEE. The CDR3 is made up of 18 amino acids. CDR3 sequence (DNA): TGTGCCAGCAACCCGGGACTAGCGGGACTATCTTCCACAGATACGCAGTATTTT. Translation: CASNPGLAGLSSTDTQYF.

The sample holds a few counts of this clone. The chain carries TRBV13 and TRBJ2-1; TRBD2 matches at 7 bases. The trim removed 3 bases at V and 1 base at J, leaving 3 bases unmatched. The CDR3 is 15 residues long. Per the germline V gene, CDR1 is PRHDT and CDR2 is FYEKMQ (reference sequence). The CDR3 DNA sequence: TGTGCCAGCAGCTTGGGGCGGGAGTCCTACAATGAGCAGTTCTTC. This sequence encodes CASSLGRESYNEQFF.

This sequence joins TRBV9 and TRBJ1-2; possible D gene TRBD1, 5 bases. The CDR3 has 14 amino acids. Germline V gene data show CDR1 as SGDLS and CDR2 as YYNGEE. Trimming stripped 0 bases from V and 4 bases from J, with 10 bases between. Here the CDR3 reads CASSVGGEAYGYTF. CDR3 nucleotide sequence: TGTGCCAGCAGCGTAGGAGGGGAGGCCTATGGCTACACCTTC.

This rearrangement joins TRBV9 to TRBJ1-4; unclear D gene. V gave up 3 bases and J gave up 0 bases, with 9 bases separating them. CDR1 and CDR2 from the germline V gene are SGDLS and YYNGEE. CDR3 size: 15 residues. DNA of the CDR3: TGTGCCAGCAGCGACGCTAGATCAACTAATGAAAAACTGTTTTTT. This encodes CASSDARSTNEKLFF. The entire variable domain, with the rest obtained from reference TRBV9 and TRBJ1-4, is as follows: DSGVTQTPKHLITATGQRVTLRCSPRSGDLSVYWYQQSLDQGLQFLIQYYNGEERAKGNILERFSAQQFPDLHSELNLSSLELGDSALYFCASSDARSTNEKLFFGSGTQLSVL.